The entry that follows covers one T cell receptor beta chain sequence. This table comes from immunoSEQ multiplex PCR, and its TCRdb copy is limited to in-frame clones, with some not included. The data show roughly 700,000 clones, with around 87% seen just once and 0.0095% to 0.013% held by the top ten. The CDR3 runs 16 residues. Trimming at V came to 3 bases and at J to 1 base, leaving 7 bases not matched to a gene. Germline V gives CDR1 MDHEN, CDR2 SYDVKM. The sample comes from a study of shared T cell receptors in the human thymus. These data were also reused for a study on human thymus T cells.

Source material: thymocytes. The clonotype comes from a boy younger than two with a congenital heart defect. The genes are TRBV28 and TRBJ1-1; 8 positions match TRBD1. CDR3 protein: CASSFNVTGANTEAFF. CDR3 nucleotides: TGTGCCAGCAGTTTCAACGTGACAGGGGCGAACACTGAAGCTTTCTTT.